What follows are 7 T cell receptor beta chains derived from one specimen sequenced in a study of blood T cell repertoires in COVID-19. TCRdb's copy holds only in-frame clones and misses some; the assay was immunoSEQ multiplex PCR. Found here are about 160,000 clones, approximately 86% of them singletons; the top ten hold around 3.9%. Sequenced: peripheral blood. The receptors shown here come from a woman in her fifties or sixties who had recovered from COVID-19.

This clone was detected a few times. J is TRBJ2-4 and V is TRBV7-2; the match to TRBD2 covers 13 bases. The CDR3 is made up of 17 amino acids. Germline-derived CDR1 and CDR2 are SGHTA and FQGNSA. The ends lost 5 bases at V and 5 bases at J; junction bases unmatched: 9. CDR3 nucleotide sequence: TGTGCCAGCAGCCCGAGACTAGCGGGGGGTGGAGAAAACATTCAGTACTTC. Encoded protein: CASSPRLAGGGENIQYF.

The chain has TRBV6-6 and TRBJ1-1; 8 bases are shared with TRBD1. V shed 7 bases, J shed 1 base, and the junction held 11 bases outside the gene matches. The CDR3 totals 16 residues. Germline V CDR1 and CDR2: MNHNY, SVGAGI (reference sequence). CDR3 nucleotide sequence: TGTGCCAGCATAAGGGGAGGGGGACAGGCGAACACTGAAGCTTTCTTT. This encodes CASIRGGGQANTEAFF.

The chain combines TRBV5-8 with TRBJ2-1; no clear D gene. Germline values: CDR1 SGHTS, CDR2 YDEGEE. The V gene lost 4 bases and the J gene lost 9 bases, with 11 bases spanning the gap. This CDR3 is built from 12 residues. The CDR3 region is CASSAPPGEQFF. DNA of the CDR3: TGTGCCAGCAGCGCCCCCCCGGGTGAGCAGTTCTTC.

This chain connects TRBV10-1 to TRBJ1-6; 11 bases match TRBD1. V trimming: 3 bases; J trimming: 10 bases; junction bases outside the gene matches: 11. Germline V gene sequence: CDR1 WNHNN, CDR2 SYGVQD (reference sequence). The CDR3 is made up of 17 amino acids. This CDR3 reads CASSEPGQGVPGSPLHF. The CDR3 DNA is TGCGCCAGCAGTGAACCGGGACAGGGGGTCCCCGGCTCACCCCTCCACTTT.

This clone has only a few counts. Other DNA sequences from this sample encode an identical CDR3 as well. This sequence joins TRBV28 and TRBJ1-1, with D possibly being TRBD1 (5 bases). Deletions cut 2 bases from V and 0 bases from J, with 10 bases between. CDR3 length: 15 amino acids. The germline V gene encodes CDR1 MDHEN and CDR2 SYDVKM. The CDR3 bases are TGTGCCAGCAGTTTACCGTCAGGGATGAACACTGAAGCTTTCTTT. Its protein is CASSLPSGMNTEAFF. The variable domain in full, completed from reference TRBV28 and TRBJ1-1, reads DVKVTQSSRYLVKRTGEKVFLECVQDMDHENMFWYRQDPGLGLRLIYFSYDVKMKEKGDIPEGYSVSREKKERFSLILESASTNQTSMYLCASSLPSGMNTEAFFGQGTRLTVV.

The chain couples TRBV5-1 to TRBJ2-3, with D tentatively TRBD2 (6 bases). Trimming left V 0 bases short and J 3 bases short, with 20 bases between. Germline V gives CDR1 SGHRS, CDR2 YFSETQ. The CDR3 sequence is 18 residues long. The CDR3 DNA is TGCGCCAGCAGCTTGGGGTTACTGGGCAAACTAGCTACAGATACGCAGTATTTT. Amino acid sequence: CASSLGLLGKLATDTQYF.

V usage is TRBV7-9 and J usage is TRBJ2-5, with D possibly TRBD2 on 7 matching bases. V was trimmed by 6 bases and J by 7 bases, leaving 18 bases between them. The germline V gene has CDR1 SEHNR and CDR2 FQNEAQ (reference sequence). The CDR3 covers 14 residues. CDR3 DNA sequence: TGTGCCAGCAGTGGCGGGGGCCTCTCTGGGACCCAGTACTTC. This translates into CASSGGGLSGTQYF.